Presented here are 2 T cell receptor beta chains from one specimen sequenced in a study of blood T cell repertoires in COVID-19 (dated by TCRdb to 2020 to 2021). The method was the immunoSEQ multiplex PCR assay. TCRdb obtained this table from immuneACCESS and retained in-frame rearrangements with V and J assigned. These tables miss some clones; where compared with another copy, unresolved V genes account for less than half of the shortfall, and the remainder is unexplained. The sample contains about 210,000 clones, 81% of them found a single time. About 9.8% of the sample belongs to the ten largest clones. Sequencing was carried out using PBMCs or T cells enriched from blood (not recorded which). The receptors come from a woman aged 45-65 years with acute COVID-19.

The chain combines TRBV2 with TRBJ2-1; 8 nucleotides match TRBD2. J was trimmed by 12 bases and V by 5 bases; bases with no gene match: 0. The germline V gene encodes CDR1 SNHLY and CDR2 FYNNEI. The CDR3 spans 10 residues. CDR3 protein: CASSLAGQFF. As DNA, the CDR3 is TGTGCCAGCAGTCTAGCGGGGCAGTTCTTC. The entire variable domain, with the rest obtained from reference TRBV2 and TRBJ2-1, is as follows: EPEVTQTPSHQVTQMGQEVILRCVPISNHLYFYWYRQILGQKVEFLVSFYNNEISEKSEIFDDQFSVERPDGSNFTLKIRSTKLEDSAMYFCASSLAGQFFGPGTRLTVL.

The chain couples TRBV6-2 or TRBV6-3 to TRBJ1-1; possible D gene TRBD1, 6 bases. The CDR3 is 14 amino acids. Germline assignment: CDR1 MNHEY and CDR2 SVGEGT. V was cut by 5 bases and J by 4 bases, with 14 bases left in between. CDR3 DNA sequence: TGTGCCAGCAGTGCCCGAGGGGGAAGCACTGAAGCTTTCTTT. Translating gives CASSARGGSTEAFF.